This section outlines one T cell receptor beta chain sequence together with its context. These data belong to a study of blood T cell repertoires in COVID-19. About the study: Samples came from the United States, Italy and Spain, spanning acute and convalescent COVID-19. PBMCs, B-cell-depleted T cells, or T cells provided the cDNA or gDNA that made up the material.

Original handling: The assay estimated nucleated cells by amplifying reference gene primers. Assay: immunoSEQ multiplex PCR; the TCRdb copy retains only in-frame clones and omits some. The V and J calls and the clone size are those of that table, but D and trimming were determined from the DNA. The sample consists of about 300,000 clones, 83% of them appearing once. The V end was cut by 0 bases, the J end by 2 bases, with 14 bases between. Germline V gene data show CDR1 as LNHDA and CDR2 as SQIVND (reference sequence). This CDR3 has 16 residues. J is TRBJ2-7 and V is TRBV19; D is unresolved. The receptor was derived from a woman aged 45 to 65 with acute or convalescent COVID-19. Material for sequencing was peripheral blood. The CDR3: CASSIDTAETTYEQYF. The CDR3 coding sequence is TGTGCCAGTAGTATAGATACCGCGGAAACGACCTACGAGCAGTACTTC.